A single sample is the source of the 25 T cell receptor beta chains below, sequenced in a study of OX40 agonist ivuxolimab in advanced cancers. Only in-frame clones appear in the TCRdb table, and some are missing; sequencing was by immunoSEQ multiplex PCR. The sample consists of 60,000 or so clones, approximately 85% of them appearing once. Sequencing was performed on CD4+ or CD8+ T cells sorted from blood, taken in a trial of the OX40 agonist ivuxolimab. All receptors come from an adult with an advanced solid tumor such as melanoma, head and neck, liver or kidney cancer.

V gene TRBV2 combines with J gene TRBJ1-3, with D maybe TRBD1 (6 bases). Per germline, CDR1 SNHLY and CDR2 FYNNEI. CDR3 length: 14 amino acids. Trimming cost V 3 bases and J 4 bases, with 10 bases left between them. CDR3 amino acids: CASSDGQKGNTIYF. CDR3 DNA sequence: TGTGCCAGCAGTGATGGACAGAAAGGAAACACCATATATTTT.

J is TRBJ1-3 and V is TRBV7-2, with D maybe TRBD1 (5 bases). The V gene's germline CDR1 is SGHTA and CDR2 FQGNSA. V gave up 4 bases and J gave up 1 base, with 11 bases separating them. The CDR3 consists of 15 residues. The DNA of the CDR3 is TGTGCCAGCAGCTCAGTAACAGGTTCTGGAAACACCATATATTTT. Translated, it gives CASSSVTGSGNTIYF.

The genes are TRBV5-4 and TRBJ1-2; the D is unclear. Germline CDR1 reads SGHNT; CDR2 reads YYREEE (reference sequence). There are 15 residues in the CDR3. V was cut by 0 bases and J by 7 bases, with 16 bases left in between. The CDR3 spells CASSLDPKDTSGYTF. Here the CDR3 DNA reads TGTGCCAGCAGCTTGGACCCCAAAGACACCTCTGGCTACACCTTC.

The count of this clone is one. The J gene is TRBJ2-3, the V gene TRBV9; 9 bases agree with TRBD1. CDR3 length equals 15 residues. With V trimmed by 4 bases and J by 5 bases, 8 bases remained unmatched. The germline V gene encodes CDR1 SGDLS and CDR2 YYNGEE. CDR3 in DNA: TGTGCCAGCAGCCCGCGGACAGGGGTTGTAGATACGCAGTATTTT. Amino acid sequence: CASSPRTGVVDTQYF.

This clone was found a few times. In DNA, the CDR3 is TGCAGCGCTCAATCACAGGGTGGATTAGCTGAAGCTTTCTTT. It encodes CSAQSQGGLAEAFF. The rearrangement joins TRBV29-1 to TRBJ1-1; possible D gene TRBD1, 6 bases. The V end was cut by 7 bases, the J end by 6 bases, with 21 bases between. The CDR3 has 14 residues. Germline CDR1 and CDR2: SQVTM and ANQGSEA.

This clone is a singleton in its sample. The chain has TRBV10-3 and TRBJ1-1, with 9 bases that match TRBD1. Germline V lookup: CDR1 ENHRY, CDR2 SYGVKD. The V segment lost 6 bases and the J segment 6 bases; nucleotides outside the gene matches: 8. This CDR3 has 14 residues. The CDR3 loop reads CAIRGDREVAEAFF. The CDR3 DNA reads TGTGCCATCAGGGGGGACAGGGAGGTCGCTGAAGCTTTCTTT.

The chain recombines TRBV9 with TRBJ2-1, with TRBD2 matching over 10 bases. Losses at the gene ends were 1 base for V and 8 bases for J; bases not matched to a gene: 3. CDR3 size: 14 residues. CDR1 and CDR2 from the germline V gene are SGDLS and YYNGEE. Written as DNA, the CDR3 is TGTGCCAGCAGCGTAAGCGGGAGGGCCCATGAGCAGTTCTTC. It specifies CASSVSGRAHEQFF.

The chain couples TRBV7-2 to TRBJ1-5; D call uncertain. Germline CDR1 and CDR2: SGHTA and FQGNSA. The CDR3 loop spans 16 amino acids. V was cut by 0 bases and J by 0 bases, with 9 bases left in between. CDR3 residues: CASSLAGQSSNQPQHF. The CDR3, as DNA: TGTGCCAGCAGCTTAGCGGGCCAGTCTAGCAATCAGCCCCAGCATTTT.

V and J are TRBV19 and TRBJ2-7; no firm D call. CDR3 length equals 11 residues. Between the trimmed V and J ends, which lost 8 bases and 7 bases, there was a span of 12 bases. Germline V gene sequence: CDR1 LNHDA, CDR2 SQIVND (reference sequence). CDR3 protein: CASSRTGEQYF. Here the CDR3 DNA reads TGTGCCAGTTCCCGGACCGGGGAGCAGTACTTC.

This clone was recorded once. The gene calls are TRBV19 and TRBJ1-5; 8 positions agree with TRBD1. V dropped 5 bases and J dropped 6; count of bases not matched to a gene: 6. CDR1 and CDR2 from the germline V gene are LNHDA and SQIVND (reference sequence). The CDR3 runs 14 residues. CDR3 residues: CASSLGQGLQPQHF. In DNA, the CDR3 is TGTGCCAGTAGTCTAGGACAGGGCCTTCAGCCCCAGCATTTT.

The V gene is TRBV5-1, the J gene TRBJ2-2; D is possibly TRBD2 (5 bases). Germline V gene data show CDR1 as SGHRS and CDR2 as YFSETQ. The V and J ends lost 0 bases and 4 bases respectively, with 10 bases between them. The CDR3 has 15 amino acids. The CDR3 bases are TGCGCCAGCAGCTTGGTTGAGGGATCCACCGGGGAGCTGTTTTTT. Protein sequence: CASSLVEGSTGELFF.

This chain joins TRBV5-1 and TRBJ2-1; 10 nucleotides match TRBD2. The germline gives CDR1 SGHRS, CDR2 YFSETQ. V was clipped by 4 bases and J by 5 bases; unmatched bases: 6. The CDR3 spans 15 residues. The CDR3 DNA follows: TGCGCCAGCAGCATAGCGGGGGGCAACCACAATGAGCAGTTCTTC. Its translation: CASSIAGGNHNEQFF.

The CDR3 DNA follows: TGTGCCAGCAGCTTGGCTACAACCGATACGCAGTATTTT. It is translated as CASSLATTDTQYF. This chain links TRBV5-4 with TRBJ2-3; D is undetermined. This CDR3 spans 13 amino acids. Trimming shortened V by 0 bases and J by 6 bases, and 8 bases separated the two germline ends. Germline values: CDR1 SGHNT, CDR2 YYREEE (reference sequence).

The chain uses TRBV5-6 and TRBJ2-3; 8 bases agree with TRBD1. Germline V gene data show CDR1 as SGHDT and CDR2 as YYEEEE. The V gene end was trimmed by 0 bases and the J gene end by 4 bases; junction bases not matched to a gene: 7. The CDR3 sequence is 16 residues long. The CDR3 DNA is TGTGCCAGCAGCTTGGAGCTGGGACAGGTTGCAGATACGCAGTATTTT. This sequence encodes CASSLELGQVADTQYF.

The chain employs TRBV27 and TRBJ1-1; TRBD1 agrees at 7 bases. J was trimmed by 1 base and V by 7 bases; bases with no gene match: 6. The CDR3 runs 14 residues. Germline V gives CDR1 MNHEY, CDR2 SMNVEV (reference sequence). Here the CDR3 reads CASTSGQTNTEAFF. DNA for the CDR3: TGTGCCAGCACCTCGGGACAGACGAACACTGAAGCTTTCTTT.

CDR3 amino acids: CASSPTPGNNEQFF. The DNA of the CDR3 is TGTGCCAGCAGCCCCACTCCGGGTAACAATGAGCAGTTCTTC. V gene TRBV11-2 combines with J gene TRBJ2-1; D unclear. The V gene's germline CDR1 is SGHAT and CDR2 FQNNGV. This CDR3 is built from 14 residues. V lost 5 bases, J lost 5 bases, and 13 bases lay in between.

The V and J genes are TRBV14 and TRBJ2-3; 10 bases align to TRBD2. After removal of 1 base from V and 7 bases from J, the junction contained 8 bases not matched to a gene. CDR3 length: 16 residues. CDR1 and CDR2 (germline): SGHDN, FVKESK. CDR3 nucleotide sequence: TGTGCCAGCAGCCAAGCCAAGCGGGGGGGCCTGAATACGCAGTATTTT. It encodes CASSQAKRGGLNTQYF.

The V gene is TRBV6-4, the J gene TRBJ1-1; D gene unclear. There are 16 residues in the CDR3. V shed 8 bases and J shed 4 bases, with 23 bases lying between them. CDR1 MRHNA and CDR2 SNTAGT come from the germline V gene. CDR3 DNA: TGTGCCAGCCCCCTCCCCGAGGAGAGGAAAGGCACTGAAGCTTTCTTT. Amino acid sequence: CASPLPEERKGTEAFF.

This chain links TRBV11-3 with TRBJ2-1; D remains unclear. This CDR3 comprises 12 residues. V was trimmed by 0 bases and J by 9 bases, leaving 6 bases between them. In germline, CDR1 is SGHNT, CDR2 YENEEA. The CDR3 protein is CASSLEVGEQFF. The CDR3 bases are TGTGCCAGCAGCTTAGAAGTTGGTGAGCAGTTCTTC.

The V gene is TRBV27, the J gene TRBJ2-1, with 14 bases identical to TRBD2. J gave up 7 bases and V 5 bases, and 7 bases lay outside the gene matches. This CDR3 comprises 16 residues. Germline V CDR1 and CDR2: MNHEY, SMNVEV (reference sequence). For the CDR3, the DNA is TGTGCCAGCAGTCCCGGGACTAGCGGGAGTCGAAATGAGCAGTTCTTC. Residues: CASSPGTSGSRNEQFF.

The CDR3: CASSSRGPGQQETQYF. CDR3 DNA: TGTGCCAGCAGCTCTCGGGGGCCGGGACAACAAGAGACCCAGTACTTC. J is TRBJ2-5 and V is TRBV21-1. TRBV21-1 represents a pseudogene. CDR3 length: 16 amino acids.

This rearrangement joins TRBV10-1 to TRBJ1-5; D perhaps matches TRBD1 (5 bases). CDR3 length: 14 residues. Trimming shortened V by 7 bases and J by 6 bases, and 16 bases separated the two germline ends. Germline CDR1 and CDR2: WNHNN and SYGVQD (reference sequence). CDR3 region: CASTEGSGSQPQHF. CDR3 DNA: TGCGCCAGCACCGAGGGGTCAGGGAGTCAGCCCCAGCATTTT.

The V call is TRBV7-9, the J call TRBJ2-5; D could derive from TRBD1 or TRBD2 (5 bases each). Trimming stripped 1 base from V and 2 bases from J, with 14 bases between. The CDR3 runs 16 residues. Germline values: CDR1 SEHNR, CDR2 FQNEAQ (reference sequence). The DNA for the CDR3 is TGTGCCAGCAGCTTAGTGGCAGGGAGTCCGCAAGAGACCCAGTACTTC. This codes for CASSLVAGSPQETQYF.

The V gene is TRBV19, the J gene TRBJ1-4; unclear D gene. V lost 5 bases and J lost 8, with 12 bases in between. The germline V gene encodes CDR1 LNHDA and CDR2 SQIVND (reference sequence). This CDR3 has 13 amino acids. CDR3 sequence (DNA): TGTGCCAGTAGTGCTTGGAGGGAGGAAAAACTGTTTTTT. Translated, it gives CASSAWREEKLFF. The variable domain in full, completed from reference TRBV19 and TRBJ1-4, reads DGGITQSPKYLFRKEGQNVTLSCEQNLNHDAMYWYRQDPGQGLRLIYYSQIVNDFQKGDIAEGYSVSREKKESFPLTVTSAQKNPTAFYLCASSAWREEKLFFGSGTQLSVL.

V usage is TRBV5-4 and J usage is TRBJ2-3; D remains unclear. In germline, CDR1 is SGHNT, CDR2 YYREEE (reference sequence). Trimming removed 5 bases at V and 4 bases at J, with 8 bases between. The CDR3 loop spans 12 amino acids. CDR3 residues: CASRRGSDTQYF. The CDR3 DNA is TGTGCCAGCAGGCGTGGATCAGATACGCAGTATTTT.